The 30 T cell receptor beta chains below were found in one sample sequenced in a study of blood T cell repertoires in COVID-19. Produced via immunoSEQ multiplex PCR; TCRdb's table is partial and in-frame only. The sample yields about 130,000 clones, approximately 85% seen once. The sequenced sample was peripheral blood. The origin of the receptors is a human donor in a cohort sampled during active COVID-19.

The genes are TRBV5-4 and TRBJ2-3, with TRBD2 matching 10 bases. The CDR3 spans 17 residues. The V segment lost 0 bases and the J segment 2 bases; nucleotides outside the gene matches: 6. Germline V CDR1 and CDR2: SGHNT, YYREEE (reference sequence). The CDR3 DNA sequence: TGTGCCAGCAGCTTGGCGTCTAGCGGGGGCCACACAGATACGCAGTATTTT. Protein: CASSLASSGGHTDTQYF.

As to this clone: Other DNA sequences within the sample encode an identical CDR3. The chain uses TRBV21-1 and TRBJ1-6. TRBV21-1 corresponds to a pseudogene. This CDR3 is built from 19 residues. The CDR3 bases are TGTGCCAGCAGCAAAAAGGGGATGGGGGGTGGCCTGAATAATTCACCCCTCCACTTT. Translated, it gives CASSKKGMGGGLNNSPLHF.

Only a few counts were recorded for this clone. The chain has TRBV5-4 and TRBJ2-7; 7 bases are a match to TRBD1. The CDR3 contains 13 residues. Germline CDR1 SGHNT, CDR2 YYREEE (reference sequence). The V gene end was trimmed by 3 bases and the J gene end by 3 bases; junction bases not matched to a gene: 3. The CDR3 nucleotides are TGTGCCAGCAGCTCCAGGGGGTTCTACGAGCAGTACTTC. Translating gives CASSSRGFYEQYF.

This chain links TRBV24-1 with TRBJ2-1; 8 bases map to TRBD2. The V and J ends lost 6 bases and 7 bases, in that order; junction bases with no gene match: 7. CDR1 and CDR2 (germline): KGHDR, SFDVKD. The CDR3 contains 14 residues. CDR3 bases: TGTGCCACCAGTTACGGCGGGGGGAAAAATGAGCAGTTCTTC. It encodes CATSYGGGKNEQFF.

This clone has a single count. The genes are TRBV27 and TRBJ1-1; D is undetermined. This CDR3 comprises 14 residues. Trimming pared 3 bases from V and 0 bases from J, leaving 8 bases between. Germline V gives CDR1 MNHEY, CDR2 SMNVEV (reference sequence). The CDR3 protein is CASSLSGVNTEAFF. In nucleotides, the CDR3 is TGTGCCAGCAGTTTGTCAGGTGTGAACACTGAAGCTTTCTTT.

This rearrangement joins TRBV20-1 to TRBJ2-2, with 9 positions matching TRBD2. The CDR3 has 14 amino acids. Trimming cost V 3 bases and J 2 bases; bases outside gene matches: 1. Germline values: CDR1 DFQATT, CDR2 SNEGSKA (reference sequence). CDR3 DNA: TGCAGTGCTAGTAGCGGGGGTAACACCGGGGAGCTGTTTTTT. As protein: CSASSGGNTGELFF.

The V call is TRBV7-9, the J call TRBJ1-1; a weak D match, TRBD1 (6 bases). CDR3 length: 16 amino acids. Deletions cut 1 base from V and 4 bases from J, with 16 bases between. Germline V gene lookup returns CDR1 SEHNR and CDR2 FQNEAQ (reference sequence). The DNA for the CDR3 is TGTGCCAGCAGCTTAGGCAGGGGCCCCCAAGGCACTGAAGCTTTCTTT. Protein sequence: CASSLGRGPQGTEAFF.

A few counts support this clone. J is TRBJ2-1 and V is TRBV18, with 7 nucleotides matching TRBD2. This CDR3 region has 13 residues. The ends lost 7 bases at V and 0 bases at J; junction bases unmatched: 0. CDR1 is KGHSH, CDR2 LQKENI, per germline. The CDR3 DNA reads as TGTGCCAGCTGGGGGGGCTCCTACAATGAGCAGTTCTTC. Translating gives CASWGGSYNEQFF.

The chain combines TRBV27 with TRBJ2-1; the D is unclear. There are 12 residues in the CDR3. Between the trimmed V and J ends, which lost 4 bases and 4 bases, there was a span of 5 bases. Germline V lookup: CDR1 MNHEY, CDR2 SMNVEV (reference sequence). The CDR3 is CASSSGYNEQFF. The CDR3 coding sequence is TGTGCCAGCAGTTCCGGGTACAATGAGCAGTTCTTC.

The chain couples TRBV5-1 to TRBJ1-2, with a possible D match to TRBD1 (5 bases). Germline CDR1 is SGHRS and CDR2 is YFSETQ. There are 14 residues in the CDR3. V shed 0 bases and J shed 7 bases, with 13 bases lying between them. The CDR3 DNA follows: TGCGCCAGCAGCTTGGACAGCAACGGGGGTGGCTACACCTTC. Translation: CASSLDSNGGGYTF.

The rearrangement joins TRBV7-8 to TRBJ2-5; D may be TRBD1 (6 bases). The CDR3 length is 16 residues. Germline values: CDR1 SGHVS, CDR2 FQNEAQ. Trimming stripped 4 bases from V and 4 bases from J, with 19 bases between. The CDR3 is CASSSARGRGRETQYF. CDR3 DNA: TGTGCCAGCAGCTCCGCCAGGGGCAGGGGCCGAGAGACCCAGTACTTC.

V usage is TRBV6-5 and J usage is TRBJ1-1, with 8 bases fitting TRBD1. The CDR3 has 14 residues. Germline lookup yields CDR1 MNHEY and CDR2 SVGAGI. V gave up 2 bases and J gave up 4 bases; unmatched junction bases: 3. CDR3 in amino acids: CASSYTGGATEAFF. CDR3 in DNA: TGTGCCAGCAGTTACACAGGGGGGGCCACTGAAGCTTTCTTT.

This clone was observed a few times. The genes are TRBV20-1 and TRBJ1-4; no reliable D call. Germline V CDR1 and CDR2: DFQATT, SNEGSKA (reference sequence). Trimming took 2 bases from V and 10 from J, leaving 8 bases between them. The CDR3 totals 11 residues. The CDR3 sequence: CSARTDLKLFF. CDR3 coding DNA: TGCAGTGCTAGAACGGACTTAAAACTGTTTTTT.

The CDR3 coding sequence is TGCAGCGTTGATATAAGCAACACTGAAGCTTTCTTT. This sequence encodes CSVDISNTEAFF. The chain links TRBV29-1 to TRBJ1-1; D is uncertain. The CDR3 has 12 residues. V was clipped by 3 bases and J by 2 bases, with 7 bases between them. CDR1 SQVTM and CDR2 ANQGSEA come from the germline V gene.

V usage is TRBV19 and J usage is TRBJ1-5, with D perhaps TRBD1 (5 bases). Trimming stripped 5 bases from V and 9 bases from J, with 14 bases between. The CDR3 has 13 amino acids. Germline-derived CDR1 and CDR2 are LNHDA and SQIVND (reference sequence). The CDR3 coding sequence is TGTGCCAGTAGTGCGGGGCCGGGGTGGCCCCAGCATTTT. It encodes CASSAGPGWPQHF.

This clone has just one count. This chain joins TRBV3-1 (or the pseudogene TRBV3-2) and TRBJ2-3, with no clear D. The CDR3 is 13 amino acids. Trimming took 1 base from V and 6 from J, leaving 8 bases between them. Germline V gene sequence: CDR1 LGHDT, CDR2 YNNKEL (reference sequence). CDR3 DNA: TGTGCCAGCAGCCAAGTGAGACATGATACGCAGTATTTT. Protein sequence: CASSQVRHDTQYF.

The chain has TRBV3-1 (or the pseudogene TRBV3-2) and TRBJ1-4, with a tentative D call TRBD1 (5 bases). Germline V gene lookup returns CDR1 LGHDT and CDR2 YNNKEL (reference sequence). V lost 4 bases, J lost 4 bases, and 10 bases lay in between. The CDR3 contains 14 residues. DNA of the CDR3: TGTGCCAGCAGCCCCCAGGGTCGTAATGAAAAACTGTTTTTT. This translates into CASSPQGRNEKLFF.

The chain employs TRBV7-2 and TRBJ1-5; D ambiguous. CDR3 length equals 13 residues. V shed 5 bases and J shed 4 bases, with 9 bases lying between them. Germline assignment: CDR1 SGHTA and CDR2 FQGNSA. In nucleotides, the CDR3 is TGTGCCAGCAGCCAGGAACAGAATCAGCCCCAGCATTTT. Translation: CASSQEQNQPQHF. Full variable domain (missing parts from reference TRBV7-2 and TRBJ1-5): GAGVSQSPSNKVTEKGKDVELRCDPISGHTALYWYRQSLGQGLEFLIYFQGNSAPDKSGLPSDRFSAERTGGSVSTLTIQRTQQEDSAVYLCASSQEQNQPQHFGDGTRLSIL.

This clone was found a few times. The V gene is TRBV30, the J gene TRBJ1-2, with D possibly matching TRBD1 (6 bases). This CDR3 comprises 13 residues. In germline, CDR1 is GTSNPN, CDR2 SVGIG (reference sequence). Trimming cost V 1 base and J 4 bases, with 10 bases left between them. In DNA, the CDR3 is TGTGCCTGGAGTGAGGGAGGGGGCTATGGCTACACCTTC. As protein: CAWSEGGGYGYTF.

The chain joins TRBV3-1 (or the pseudogene TRBV3-2) to TRBJ1-5, with D possibly being TRBD1 (5 bases). This CDR3 is 15 amino acids long. Germline CDR1 and CDR2: LGHDT and YNNKEL (reference sequence). The V gene lost 4 bases and the J gene lost 2 bases, with 12 bases spanning the gap. CDR3 nucleotide sequence: TGTGCCAGCAGCCCTTTTTCGGGGGGCAATCAGCCCCAGCATTTT. Translation gives CASSPFSGGNQPQHF.

The chain recombines TRBV6-6 with TRBJ1-1, with D perhaps matching TRBD1 (6 bases). Germline loops: CDR1 MNHNY, CDR2 SVGAGI (reference sequence). The CDR3 runs to 14 residues. V gave up 5 bases and J gave up 8 bases, with 18 bases separating them. CDR3: CASSRNPGHYEAFF. The CDR3 DNA reads as TGTGCCAGCAGTCGGAATCCGGGACATTACGAAGCTTTCTTT.

This clone was seen more than once but under ten times. The V and J genes are TRBV3-1 (or the pseudogene TRBV3-2) and TRBJ2-3; 7 bases are shared with TRBD1. V lost 2 bases to trimming and J lost 6 bases; unmatched junction nucleotides: 8. Germline-derived CDR1 and CDR2 are LGHDT and YNNKEL (reference sequence). The CDR3 has 15 amino acids. The CDR3 region is CASSQLTGSSDTQYF. Written as DNA, the CDR3 is TGTGCCAGCAGCCAACTGACAGGGTCTTCGGATACGCAGTATTTT.

The chain is built from TRBV19 and TRBJ2-2; TRBD1 matches at 9 bases. The trim removed 8 bases at V and 4 bases at J, leaving 8 bases unmatched. Germline loops: CDR1 LNHDA, CDR2 SQIVND (reference sequence). This CDR3 has 15 amino acids. CDR3 DNA: TGTGCCAGTCGCCCGTGGGGACAGGGCACCGGGGAGCTGTTTTTT. The encoded protein is CASRPWGQGTGELFF.

This sequence joins TRBV12-3 or TRBV12-4 and TRBJ2-3; TRBD1 matches 10 bases. With V trimmed by 8 bases and J by 3 bases, 2 bases remained unmatched. This CDR3 contains 13 residues. DNA of the CDR3: TGTGCCAGCGGGGACAGGGGAACAGATACGCAGTATTTT. This gives the protein CASGDRGTDTQYF.

CDR3 region: CASIFDTGKYEQYF. The CDR3 nucleotides are TGTGCCAGCATCTTCGACACAGGAAAATACGAGCAGTACTTC. This chain joins TRBV2 and TRBJ2-7, with D perhaps matching TRBD1 (5 bases). The CDR3 runs to 14 residues. CDR1 is SNHLY, CDR2 FYNNEI, per germline. The V and J ends lost 7 bases and 4 bases respectively, with 17 bases between them.

The rearrangement uses TRBV11-1 and TRBJ1-1; 9 bases map to TRBD1. CDR3 size: 16 residues. Germline trimming cut 4 bases from V and 6 bases from J; bases unmatched to any gene: 12. Germline V gene data show CDR1 as SGHAT and CDR2 as FQDESV (reference sequence). In DNA, the CDR3 is TGTGCCAGCAGCTCGAGTTCGAACAGGGGGCGCCCTGAAGCTTTCTTT. Its translation is CASSSSSNRGRPEAFF.

The rearrangement joins TRBV2 to TRBJ1-1; D remains unclear. CDR3 length: 12 amino acids. Germline V gene lookup returns CDR1 SNHLY and CDR2 FYNNEI. V lost 9 bases to trimming and J lost 0 bases, with 8 bases between them. This chain's CDR3 is CASSLLNTEAFF. In DNA form, the CDR3 reads TGTGCCAGTAGCCTCCTGAACACTGAAGCTTTCTTT.

V and J are TRBV30 and TRBJ2-1; D is perhaps TRBD2 (5 bases). The V gene lost 3 bases and the J gene lost 2 bases, with 11 bases spanning the gap. The V gene's germline CDR1 is GTSNPN and CDR2 SVGIG (reference sequence). The CDR3 is made up of 14 amino acids. CDR3 sequence reads: CAWRDGRAYNEQFF. The CDR3 DNA reads as TGTGCCTGGAGGGACGGGCGGGCCTACAATGAGCAGTTCTTC. Filled out from reference TRBV30 and TRBJ2-1, the complete variable domain reads SQTIHQWPATLVQPVGSPLSLECTVEGTSNPNLYWYRQAAGRGLQLLFYSVGIGQISSEVPQNLSASRPQDRQFILSSKKLLLSDSGFYLCAWRDGRAYNEQFFGPGTRLTVL.

This clone was picked up one time. This rearrangement joins TRBV3-1 (or the pseudogene TRBV3-2) to TRBJ1-2; TRBD1 matches 7 bases. The CDR3 totals 13 residues. Germline V gene data show CDR1 as LGHDT and CDR2 as YNNKEL (reference sequence). Losses at the gene ends were 4 bases for V and 6 bases for J; bases not matched to a gene: 5. The CDR3 bases are TGTGCCAGCAGCCCCAGGGGGGTCAATGGCTACACCTTC. Translation: CASSPRGVNGYTF.

The chain joins TRBV12-3 or TRBV12-4 to TRBJ1-1, with 8 bases that match TRBD1. The CDR3 contains 13 residues. V was clipped by 2 bases and J by 12 bases; unmatched bases: 8. CDR3 residues: CASSLQGALWTFF. Written as DNA, the CDR3 is TGTGCCAGCAGTTTACAGGGGGCTCTTTGGACTTTCTTT.